This TCR beta chain originates from a study of shared clonotypes between healthy human individuals. The count of this clone is one. The naive CD8 subset, CD45RO-negative cells positively selected for CCR7, excluded terminally differentiated effector memory CD45RA+ cells. There were only Caucasian adults among the donors, and all lived in Nashville, Tennessee. This CDR3 is built from 16 residues. The V segment lost 4 bases and the J segment 4 bases; nucleotides outside the gene matches: 11. Germline loops: CDR1 SGHDN, CDR2 FVKESK. At a deep level, the assay was run. Over several immunoSEQ plates, each subset's genomic DNA was distributed in even portions. In the authors' methods: Owing to the provision of junction-only sequences devoid of quality scores by immunoSEQ, filtering differed. Clones were read by immunoSEQ multiplex PCR, and TCRdb kept only the in-frame ones, dropping some. V, J and clone size derive from that table, while D and trimming were established from the DNA sequence. The table lists around 2.1 million clones, roughly 91% of them singletons.

Sequenced sample: naive CD8+ T cells from PBMCs. The source is a man aged 18 to 35 in good health. Some clones in this sample may be carry-over from other donors' samples. The chain combines TRBV14 with TRBJ2-3; 7 bases map to TRBD2. The CDR3 sequence: CASSRGRAYLSDTQYF. CDR3 in DNA: TGTGCCAGCAGCCGTGGGAGGGCCTATTTATCAGATACGCAGTATTTT.